This T cell receptor beta chain was captured in a study of blood T cells in healthy people across ages. The germline V and J ends were trimmed by 4 bases and 5 bases, with 8 bases remaining between them. Germline V gene lookup returns CDR1 DFQATT and CDR2 SNEGSKA (reference sequence). This CDR3 contains 11 residues. On this clonotype: Its antigen is unknown.

Alongside a J-beta primer mix, a sample-barcoded 5' primer served in a second PCR lasting about 6 to 12 cycles. TCRdb redid the calling of the 5' RACE reads with MiXCR, one entry per CDR3 protein. This sample has some 800,000 distinct CDR3 sequences, with 44% found just once. Study-level points and caveats: In older individuals, TCR beta diversity per million T cells was lower, falling roughly linearly with age. Donor CMV status was unknown, possibly confounding expanded clonotype changes. Diversity was higher, and naive CD4+ cells more numerous, in long-lived donors than in aged donors.

The rearrangement links TRBV20-1 to TRBJ2-5, with unresolved D. Source material: blood. The sequence was obtained from a man in his 60s in good health. CDR3: CSAMGEETQYF. The CDR3 DNA sequence: TGCAGTGCTATGGGCGAGGAGACCCAGTACTTC.